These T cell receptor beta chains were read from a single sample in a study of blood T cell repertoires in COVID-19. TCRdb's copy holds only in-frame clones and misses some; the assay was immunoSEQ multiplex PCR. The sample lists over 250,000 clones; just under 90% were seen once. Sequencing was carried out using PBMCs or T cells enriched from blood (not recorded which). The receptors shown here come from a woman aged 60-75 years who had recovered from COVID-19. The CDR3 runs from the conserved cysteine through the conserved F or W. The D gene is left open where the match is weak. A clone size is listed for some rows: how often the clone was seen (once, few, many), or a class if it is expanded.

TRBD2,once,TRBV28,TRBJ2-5,CASQVTTSGSETQYF,TGTGCCAGCCAAGTGACAACTAGCGGGAGTGAGACCCAGTACTTC
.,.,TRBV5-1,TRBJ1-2,CASSEIPQVDYGYTF,TGCGCCAGCAGCGAAATTCCACAGGTCGACTATGGCTACACCTTC
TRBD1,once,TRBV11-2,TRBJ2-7,CASSSRQGPYF,TGTGCCAGCAGCTCAAGACAGGGCCCGTACTTC
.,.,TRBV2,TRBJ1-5,CASSEERVPQHF,TGTGCCAGCAGTGAAGAGCGGGTCCCCCAGCATTTT
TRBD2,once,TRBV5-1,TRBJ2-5,CASSPTSSLETQYF,TGCGCCAGCAGCCCGACTAGCTCCTTAGAGACCCAGTACTTC
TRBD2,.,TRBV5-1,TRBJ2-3,CASSLAASGVSDTQYF,TGCGCCAGCAGCTTGGCGGCTAGCGGGGTGTCAGATACGCAGTATTTT
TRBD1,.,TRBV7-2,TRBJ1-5,CASSGQDNQPQHF,TGTGCCAGCAGCGGACAGGACAATCAGCCCCAGCATTTT
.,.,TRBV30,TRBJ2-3,CAWRTRLDTQYF,TGTGCCTGGAGGACCAGACTGGATACGCAGTATTTT
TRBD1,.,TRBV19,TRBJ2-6,CASSYGQEPTSGANVLTF,TGTGCCAGTAGTTACGGACAGGAACCTACCTCTGGGGCCAACGTCCTGACTTTC
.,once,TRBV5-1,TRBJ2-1,CASSLVSLGTYNEQFF,TGCGCCAGCAGCTTGGTTTCACTCGGGACCTACAATGAGCAGTTCTTC
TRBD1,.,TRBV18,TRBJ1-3,CASSPDRVNTIYF,TGTGCCAGCTCACCCGACAGGGTGAACACCATATATTTT
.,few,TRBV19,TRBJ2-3,CASTPGYFTDTQYF,TGTGCCAGTACCCCAGGGTACTTCACAGATACGCAGTATTTT
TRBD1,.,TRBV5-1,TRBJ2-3,CASSLWDRVEDTQYF,TGCGCCAGCAGCCTGTGGGACAGGGTGGAAGATACGCAGTATTTT
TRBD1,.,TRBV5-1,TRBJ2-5,CASFLTGMGAETQYF,TGCGCCAGCTTCCTGACAGGGATGGGAGCAGAGACCCAGTACTTC
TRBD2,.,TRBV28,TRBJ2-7,CASGVSGTYEQYF,TGTGCCAGCGGGGTCAGCGGGACCTACGAGCAGTACTTC
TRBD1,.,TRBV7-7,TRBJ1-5,CASSEPQTGYLGQPQHF,TGTGCTAGCAGCGAACCACAGACAGGGTATCTCGGTCAGCCCCAGCATTTT
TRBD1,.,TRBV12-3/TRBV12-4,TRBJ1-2,CASSDRAGGYTF,TGTGCCAGCTCGGACAGGGCTGGCGGCTACACCTTC
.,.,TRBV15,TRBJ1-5,CATSRGQAPGPQHF,TGTGCCACCAGCAGAGGTCAGGCCCCAGGGCCCCAGCATTTT
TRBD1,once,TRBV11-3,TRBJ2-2,CASSPGQGNTGELFF,TGTGCCAGCAGCCCGGGACAGGGGAACACCGGGGAGCTGTTTTTT
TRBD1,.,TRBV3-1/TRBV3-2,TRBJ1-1,CASSHLTGVTEAFF,TGTGCCAGCAGCCACCTGACAGGGGTCACTGAAGCTTTCTTT
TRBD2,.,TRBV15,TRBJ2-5,CATSRDPTAGEAQYF,TGTGCCACCAGCAGAGACCCGACGGCGGGAGAGGCCCAGTACTTC
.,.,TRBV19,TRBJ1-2,CASSIDSAANYGYTF,TGTGCCAGTAGTATAGATTCCGCGGCTAACTATGGCTACACCTTC
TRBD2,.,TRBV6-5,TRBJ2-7,CASSYGVGGASEQYF,TGTGCCAGCAGTTACGGGGTCGGGGGGGCTTCCGAGCAGTACTTC
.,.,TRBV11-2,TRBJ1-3,CASRVGAARSGNTIYF,TGTGCCAGCAGGGTAGGGGCAGCCCGCTCTGGAAACACCATATATTTT
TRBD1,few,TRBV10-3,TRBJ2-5,CAISDTGGTRKETQYF,TGTGCCATCAGTGATACAGGGGGCACGAGAAAAGAGACCCAGTACTTC
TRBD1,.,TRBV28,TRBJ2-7,CASIPGQGGEQYF,TGTGCCAGCATTCCTGGACAGGGGGGCGAGCAGTACTTC
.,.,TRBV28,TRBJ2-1,CASSFSGGEQFF,TGTGCCAGCAGTTTTTCCGGCGGGGAGCAGTTCTTC
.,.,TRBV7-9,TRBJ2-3,CASSNVPAGRSDTQYF,TGTGCCAGCAGCAATGTCCCAGCGGGCAGGTCGGATACGCAGTATTTT
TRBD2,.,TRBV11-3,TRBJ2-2,CASSLSGTNTGELFF,TGTGCCAGCAGCTTAAGCGGGACTAACACCGGGGAGCTGTTTTTT
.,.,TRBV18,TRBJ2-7,CASSPTSDEQYF,TGTGCCAGCTCACCTACGTCGGACGAGCAGTACTTC
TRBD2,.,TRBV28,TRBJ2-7,CASRGGLAGDEQYF,TGTGCCAGCAGGGGGGGACTAGCGGGAGACGAGCAGTACTTC
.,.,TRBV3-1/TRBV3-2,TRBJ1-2,CASSQDYTVYGYTF,TGTGCCAGCAGCCAAGATTACACCGTCTATGGCTACACCTTC
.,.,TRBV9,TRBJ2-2,CASSPHSGSNTGELFF,TGTGCCAGCAGCCCCCATAGCGGATCGAACACCGGGGAGCTGTTTTTT
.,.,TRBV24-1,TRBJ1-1,CATSDGGATNTEAFF,TGTGCCACCAGTGATGGGGGGGCTACGAACACTGAAGCTTTCTTT
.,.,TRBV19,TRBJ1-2,CASGGPGEYGYTF,TGTGCCAGTGGGGGTCCAGGGGAATATGGCTACACCTTC
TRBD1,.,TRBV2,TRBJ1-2,CASSETRQGSKGYTF,TGTGCCAGCAGTGAAACAAGACAGGGTTCTAAGGGCTACACCTTC
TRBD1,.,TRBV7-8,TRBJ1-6,CASSSGQATYNSPLHF,TGTGCCAGCAGCTCGGGACAGGCCACCTATAATTCACCCCTCCACTTT
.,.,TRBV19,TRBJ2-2,CASIDRERVDTGELFF,TGTGCCAGTATTGACCGGGAACGGGTGGACACCGGGGAGCTGTTTTTT
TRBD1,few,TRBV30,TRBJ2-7,CAWSGHPGTAYEQYF,TGTGCCTGGAGTGGCCACCCCGGGACAGCCTACGAGCAGTACTTC
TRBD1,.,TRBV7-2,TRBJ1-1,CASSSSGGGGEAFF,TGTGCCAGCAGCTCTTCAGGGGGTGGAGGTGAAGCTTTCTTT
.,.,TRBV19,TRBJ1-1,CASRPGQAFWNTEAFF,TGTGCCAGTAGACCGGGACAAGCCTTTTGGAACACTGAAGCTTTCTTT
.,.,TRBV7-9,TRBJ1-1,CASSFLTAMESEAFF,TGTGCCAGCAGCTTCCTCACCGCGATGGAGTCTGAAGCTTTCTTT
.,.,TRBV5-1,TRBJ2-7,CASSLVGTNYEQYF,TGCGCCAGCAGCTTGGTCGGGACAAACTACGAGCAGTACTTC